These 27 T cell receptor beta chains were sequenced from one sample in a study of radiation and T cells in renal cell carcinoma (dated by TCRdb to about 2020). Explained via the paper, the time point label denotes: blood 4 weeks post-SBRT, at nephrectomy. Per the publication, the treatment or condition label means: 15 Gy SBRT to primary tumor, nephrectomy 4 weeks later. Library method: the immunoSEQ multiplex PCR assay. In its TCRdb copy, this immuneACCESS table keeps in-frame sequences only and misses some clones. Where compared with another copy, unresolved V genes explain less than half of these, and the others have no known cause. The sample table records over 85,000 clones; about 85% of these occur just once. Clones ranked in the top ten supply approximately 9.6% of the sample. This specimen was blood, taken from a patient whose treatment included radiotherapy and nephrectomy. Every receptor here comes from a man aged 50-60 years with renal cell carcinoma.

The chain links TRBV6-1 to TRBJ2-7; D is uncertain. The germline V gene encodes CDR1 MNHNS and CDR2 SASEGT. The CDR3 runs to 15 residues. V shed 4 bases and J shed 1 base, with 14 bases lying between them. The DNA of the CDR3 is TGTGCCAGCAGTGGGGCCATTGGGCCTTCCTACGAGCAGTACTTC. Translated, it gives CASSGAIGPSYEQYF.

V is TRBV15 and J is TRBJ2-1; 11 bases are shared with TRBD2. The V gene end was trimmed by 3 bases and the J gene end by 15 bases; junction bases not matched to a gene: 16. The length of the CDR3 is 16 residues. CDR1 is LNHNV and CDR2 is YYDKDF in the germline V gene (reference sequence). CDR3 amino acids: CATSRSLAGGYPSPFF. CDR3 DNA sequence: TGTGCCACCAGCAGGTCCCTAGCGGGGGGCTATCCCTCCCCGTTCTTC.

This chain connects TRBV21-1 to TRBJ2-7; TRBD1, as called in the table, went unchecked against the DNA. TRBV21-1 represents a pseudogene. The CDR3 has 16 amino acids. The CDR3 nucleotides read TGTGCCAGCAGCAAAAAGTCAACAGGGGCCCGAAGCGAGCAGTACTTC. This translates into CASSKKSTGARSEQYF.

The gene calls are TRBV28 and TRBJ2-2; D gene ambiguous. The V end was cut by 5 bases, the J end by 2 bases, with 12 bases between. Germline V gene lookup returns CDR1 MDHEN and CDR2 SYDVKM. CDR3 length: 15 residues. The CDR3 region is CASSSIGYNTGELFF. The DNA for the CDR3 is TGTGCCAGCAGTAGCATAGGGTACAACACCGGGGAGCTGTTTTTT.

This chain uses TRBV21-1 with TRBJ1-1. TRBV21-1 has pseudogene status. The CDR3 contains 19 residues. The CDR3 coding sequence is TGTGCCAGCAGCAAAGCGGGACGGCATCGGCTTCTCCAGGAACTTGAAGCTTTCTTT. Protein sequence: CASSKAGRHRLLQELEAFF.

The genes are TRBV5-1 and TRBJ1-2; no firm D call. The germline gives CDR1 SGHRS, CDR2 YFSETQ. V was pared by 5 bases and J by 0 bases, with 11 bases between. The CDR3 is made up of 14 amino acids. The CDR3 nucleotides are TGCGCCAGCAGGCCCGGAGGGTCTAACTATGGCTACACCTTC. Its translation: CASRPGGSNYGYTF.

V is TRBV2 and J is TRBJ1-1; D might be TRBD1 (6 bases). CDR1 SNHLY and CDR2 FYNNEI come from the germline V gene. The CDR3 spans 14 residues. The ends were cut back, 6 bases at V and 2 bases at J, with 13 bases in the middle. In DNA form, the CDR3 reads TGTGCCAGCAGGCAGGACAGACTAAACACTGAAGCTTTCTTT. As protein: CASRQDRLNTEAFF.

The gene calls are TRBV27 and TRBJ1-6, with D possibly being TRBD1 (5 bases). Germline V lookup: CDR1 MNHEY, CDR2 SMNVEV (reference sequence). V was trimmed by 4 bases and J by 3 bases, leaving 13 bases between them. The CDR3 is 16 residues long. The chain's CDR3 is CASSSRPRDYNSPLHF. In nucleotides, the CDR3 is TGTGCCAGCAGTTCACGCCCCAGGGACTATAATTCACCCCTCCACTTT.

The V gene is TRBV6-1, the J gene TRBJ2-4, with D maybe TRBD1 (6 bases). Germline lookup yields CDR1 MNHNS and CDR2 SASEGT. This CDR3 comprises 16 residues. With 2 bases removed from V and 2 bases from J, the gap between germline ends came to 13 bases. This CDR3 reads CASSESQGRPKNIQYF. Written as DNA, the CDR3 is TGTGCCAGCAGTGAATCCCAGGGGCGACCCAAAAACATTCAGTACTTC.

The chain is built from TRBV27 and TRBJ2-5, with a tentative D call TRBD1 (5 bases). The germline V and J ends were trimmed by 5 bases and 2 bases, with 18 bases remaining between them. The germline gives CDR1 MNHEY, CDR2 SMNVEV (reference sequence). There are 16 residues in the CDR3. This CDR3 is CASSATSTALQETQYF. The CDR3 DNA follows: TGTGCCAGCAGTGCGACGTCGACAGCCCTACAAGAGACCCAGTACTTC.

The chain carries TRBV20-1 and TRBJ2-7; 7 bases align to TRBD2. In germline, CDR1 is DFQATT, CDR2 SNEGSKA (reference sequence). The CDR3 is 11 residues long. The CDR3 DNA sequence: TGCGCAGCGGGATTGCCCTACGAGCAGTACTTC. Translating it yields CAAGLPYEQYF.

This rearrangement joins TRBV30 to TRBJ2-5, with 14 bases lining up with TRBD2. Germline V gene lookup returns CDR1 GTSNPN and CDR2 SVGIG (reference sequence). After removal of 5 bases from V and 9 bases from J, the junction contained 17 bases not matched to a gene. This CDR3 is 17 amino acids long. The CDR3 sequence is CAWDHTPTSGGGTAQYF. CDR3 in DNA: TGTGCCTGGGACCATACTCCGACTAGCGGGGGGGGAACGGCCCAGTACTTC.

This sequence joins TRBV4-2 and TRBJ2-3, with D perhaps assigned TRBD1 or TRBD2 (5 bases each). The CDR3 contains 18 residues. Per the germline V gene, CDR1 is LGHNA and CDR2 is YNFKEQ. The germline V and J ends were trimmed by 0 bases and 0 bases, with 16 bases remaining between them. DNA of the CDR3: TGTGCCAGCAGCCAAGATCACGGGGCCAGGCTTAGCACAGATACGCAGTATTTT. Protein: CASSQDHGARLSTDTQYF.

The chain has TRBV6-6 and TRBJ2-5; D possibly uses TRBD1 or TRBD2 (5 bases each). In germline, CDR1 is MNHNY, CDR2 SVGAGI (reference sequence). The CDR3 extends over 13 amino acids. V was clipped by 6 bases and J by 0 bases, with 8 bases between them. The CDR3 reads CASSRDDQETQYF. The CDR3 bases are TGTGCCAGCAGCCGGGACGACCAAGAGACCCAGTACTTC.

This clone was counted many times. The chain is built from TRBV30 and TRBJ1-5; D gene ambiguous. Per germline, CDR1 GTSNPN and CDR2 SVGIG (reference sequence). This CDR3 comprises 12 residues. The V and J ends lost 2 bases and 7 bases respectively, with 9 bases between them. The CDR3 DNA follows: TGTGCCTGGAGTACAGAAAGCCAGCCCCAGCATTTT. Translating it yields CAWSTESQPQHF.

The CDR3 protein is CASSARLGTHPDTQYF. The CDR3 DNA reads TGTGCCAGCAGCGCCCGCCTTGGGACGCACCCAGATACGCAGTATTTT. The rearrangement uses TRBV9 and TRBJ2-3; D is tentatively TRBD1 or TRBD2 (5 bases each). The V gene lost 3 bases and the J gene lost 4 bases, with 18 bases spanning the gap. CDR3 length: 16 amino acids. Germline CDR1 reads SGDLS; CDR2 reads YYNGEE. The variable domain in full, with the rest retrieved from reference TRBV9 and TRBJ2-3, is DSGVTQTPKHLITATGQRVTLRCSPRSGDLSVYWYQQSLDQGLQFLIQYYNGEERAKGNILERFSAQQFPDLHSELNLSSLELGDSALYFCASSARLGTHPDTQYFGPGTRLTVL.

V gene TRBV5-4 combines with J gene TRBJ2-3; TRBD2 matches 13 bases. Germline CDR1 SGHNT, CDR2 YYREEE (reference sequence). J was trimmed by 1 base and V by 4 bases; bases with no gene match: 3. This CDR3 spans 16 amino acids. The chain's CDR3 is CASSLTSGGGTDTQYF. The DNA for the CDR3 is TGTGCCAGCAGCCTCACTAGCGGGGGGGGCACAGATACGCAGTATTTT.

The gene calls are TRBV19 and TRBJ1-5, with D possibly TRBD1 on 5 matching bases. The V end was cut by 7 bases, the J end by 10 bases, with 17 bases between. CDR1 is LNHDA, CDR2 SQIVND, per germline (reference sequence). CDR3 size: 13 residues. CDR3 protein: CASTVGTANPQHF. In nucleotides, the CDR3 is TGTGCCAGTACCGTCGGGACTGCCAATCCCCAGCATTTT.

V gene TRBV6-1 combines with J gene TRBJ2-2; 9 nucleotides line up with TRBD2. The germline V gene encodes CDR1 MNHNS and CDR2 SASEGT. CDR3 length equals 15 residues. V lost 1 base and J lost 7; bases outside the gene matches: 4. The CDR3 DNA sequence: TGTGCCAGCAGTGAAGGCGGGGGGGCGATCGGGGAGCTGTTTTTT. Encoded protein: CASSEGGGAIGELFF.

The CDR3 DNA follows: TGCGCCAGCAGTGATTTGGGGCCCCCCAAGTACGAGCAGTACTTC. Translating gives CASSDLGPPKYEQYF. The chain combines TRBV10-2 with TRBJ2-7, with D possibly being TRBD1 (5 bases). Germline lookup yields CDR1 WSHSY and CDR2 SAAADI. The CDR3 is 15 residues long. Trimming shortened V by 3 bases and J by 4 bases, and 16 bases separated the two germline ends.

V usage is TRBV12-5 and J usage is TRBJ1-1; 7 bases map to TRBD1. CDR3 length equals 16 residues. The germline gives CDR1 LGHNT, CDR2 FRNRAP. Trimming removed 6 bases from V and 3 bases from J; junction bases left unmatched: 13. The CDR3 here is CASGNRQGWADTEAFF. In DNA form, the CDR3 reads TGTGCTAGTGGCAATCGACAGGGTTGGGCTGACACTGAAGCTTTCTTT. Combining the CDR3 with reference TRBV12-5 and TRBJ1-1 gives the whole variable domain DARVTQTPRHKVTEMGQEVTMRCQPILGHNTVFWYRQTMMQGLELLAYFRNRAPLDDSGMPKDRFSAEMPDATLATLKIQPSEPRDSAVYFCASGNRQGWADTEAFFGQGTRLTVV.

A single count supports this clone. The chain has TRBV27 and TRBJ1-2; D unresolved. Germline assignment: CDR1 MNHEY and CDR2 SMNVEV (reference sequence). This CDR3 has 15 residues. V was cut by 6 bases and J by 2 bases, with 16 bases left in between. CDR3 nucleotides: TGTGCCAGCAGCCAGGACGAGGGCAGAAACTATGGCTACACCTTC. It is translated as CASSQDEGRNYGYTF.

The DNA of the CDR3 is TGTGCCAGCAGCTACGGGACGGACACCGGGGAGCTGTTTTTT. This encodes CASSYGTDTGELFF. The J gene is TRBJ2-2, the V gene TRBV5-5; either TRBD1 or TRBD2 may supply D (5 bases each). Germline values: CDR1 SGHKS, CDR2 YYEKEE (reference sequence). Trimming shortened V by 3 bases and J by 3 bases, and 9 bases separated the two germline ends. The CDR3 has 14 amino acids.

This clone was detected once. The V and J genes are TRBV5-1 and TRBJ2-7, with TRBD2 matching 7 bases. CDR3 size: 15 residues. Germline CDR1 is SGHRS and CDR2 is YFSETQ. V lost 2 bases and J lost 0; bases outside the gene matches: 5. CDR3 amino acids: CASSFTGLVSYEQYF. The DNA of the CDR3 is TGCGCCAGCAGCTTTACCGGACTAGTCTCCTACGAGCAGTACTTC.

This chain joins TRBV28 and TRBJ2-7, with TRBD2 matching 7 bases. This CDR3 has 15 residues. The germline CDR1 and CDR2 sequences are MDHEN and SYDVKM. The ends lost 3 bases at V and 8 bases at J; junction bases unmatched: 13. Written as DNA, the CDR3 is TGTGCCAGCAGTTTCGGAGGTAGCGGGTATAGTCAGCAGTACTTC. The encoded protein is CASSFGGSGYSQQYF. The full variable domain, in which reference TRBV28 and TRBJ2-7 provide the parts outside the CDR3, is DVKVTQSSRYLVKRTGEKVFLECVQDMDHENMFWYRQDPGLGLRLIYFSYDVKMKEKGDIPEGYSVSREKKERFSLILESASTNQTSMYLCASSFGGSGYSQQYFGPGTRLTVT.

CDR3 in amino acids: CASSQFVQRTWAGANNEQFF. CDR3 in DNA: TGCGCCAGCAGCCAATTCGTTCAGAGAACCTGGGCGGGAGCGAACAATGAGCAGTTCTTC. The chain recombines TRBV4-1 with TRBJ2-1; 7 nucleotides align to TRBD2. V lost 2 bases to trimming and J lost 5 bases; unmatched junction nucleotides: 21. The CDR3 covers 20 residues. CDR1 and CDR2 (germline): MGHRA, YSYEKL.

This chain joins TRBV12-5 and TRBJ2-2, with D tentatively TRBD1 (6 bases). V lost 1 base, J lost 6 bases, and 12 bases lay in between. The length of the CDR3 is 15 residues. Germline V gene sequence: CDR1 LGHNT, CDR2 FRNRAP. This CDR3 is CASGLAQGKAGELFF. Here the CDR3 DNA reads TGTGCTAGTGGTTTGGCTCAGGGGAAAGCCGGGGAGCTGTTTTTT.